This TCR beta chain emerged from a study of blood T cell repertoires in COVID-19. Study details: COVID-19 samples collected from the United States, Italy and Spain covered acute and convalescent phases. T cells, B-cell-depleted T cells, or PBMCs supplied cDNA or gDNA.

TCRdb's table, derived via immunoSEQ multiplex PCR, lists solely in-frame clones and lacks some. The sample carries 75,000 or so clones, 80% recorded once. Sequenced sample: peripheral blood. The source of this sequence is a man between 60 and 70 years old with active or convalescent COVID-19.

The CDR3 coding sequence is TGTGCCATCAGTGAGTCGAGTGGGGGGGCTAGCACAGATACGCAGTATTTT. Translating gives CAISESSGGASTDTQYF. The chain combines TRBV10-3 with TRBJ2-3; TRBD2 is a possible D gene (7 bases). CDR1 and CDR2 from the germline V gene are ENHRY and SYGVKD. The CDR3 consists of 17 residues. The V gene lost 0 bases and the J gene lost 0 bases, with 13 bases spanning the gap.